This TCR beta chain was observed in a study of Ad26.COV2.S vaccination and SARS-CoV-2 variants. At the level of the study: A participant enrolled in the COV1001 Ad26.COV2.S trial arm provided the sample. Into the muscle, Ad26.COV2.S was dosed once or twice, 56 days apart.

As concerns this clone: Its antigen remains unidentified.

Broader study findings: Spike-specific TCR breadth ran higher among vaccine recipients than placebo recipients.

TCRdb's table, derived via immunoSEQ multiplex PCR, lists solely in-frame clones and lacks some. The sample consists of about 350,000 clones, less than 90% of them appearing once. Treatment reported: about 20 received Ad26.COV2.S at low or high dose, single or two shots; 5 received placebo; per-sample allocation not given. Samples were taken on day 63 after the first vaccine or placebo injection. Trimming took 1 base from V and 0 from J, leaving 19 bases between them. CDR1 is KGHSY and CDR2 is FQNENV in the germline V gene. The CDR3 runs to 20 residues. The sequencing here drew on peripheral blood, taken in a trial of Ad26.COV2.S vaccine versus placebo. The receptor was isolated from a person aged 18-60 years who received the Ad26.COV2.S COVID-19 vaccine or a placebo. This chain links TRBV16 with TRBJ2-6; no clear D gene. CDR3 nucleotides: TGTGCCAGCAGCCAATTTCAGTTGTGTTATTCGGGCTCTGGGGCCAACGTCCTGACTTTC. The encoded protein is CASSQFQLCYSGSGANVLTF.